The 23 T cell receptor beta chains given below trace back to one sample, sequenced in a study of T cells after yellow fever vaccination. Each CDR3 protein is one row after TCRdb ran MiXCR on the 5' RACE reads. This sample has 200,000 or so distinct CDR3 sequences, with about 7% found just once. Material: CD4+ T cells sorted from PBMCs, obtained on the day of the yellow fever booster vaccination. The receptors come from a man younger than 45 who received the YFV17D yellow fever vaccine.

This clonotype was seen only a few times. The rearrangement uses TRBV19 and TRBJ1-5; D call uncertain. Germline values: CDR1 LNHDA, CDR2 SQIVND (reference sequence). V was clipped by 5 bases and J by 7 bases, with 12 bases between them. The CDR3 has 13 amino acids. As DNA, the CDR3 is TGTGCCAGTAGTGATCTCGTGGGACAGCCCCAGCATTTT. Protein product: CASSDLVGQPQHF.

This clonotype was observed many times. The chain joins TRBV5-1 to TRBJ2-4; D not certain. Trimming pared 0 bases from V and 5 bases from J, leaving 6 bases between. Germline V CDR1 and CDR2: SGHRS, YFSETQ. This CDR3 contains 13 residues. CDR3 sequence reads: CASSLAVQNIQYF. The CDR3 DNA reads TGCGCCAGCAGCTTGGCCGTGCAAAACATTCAGTACTTC. Variable domain in full (rest from reference TRBV5-1 and TRBJ2-4): KAGVTQTPRYLIKTRGQQVTLSCSPISGHRSVSWYQQTPGQGLQFLFEYFSETQRNKGNFPGRFSGRQFSNSRSEMNVSTLELGDSALYLCASSLAVQNIQYFGAGTRLSVL.

This clonotype showed up many times. The rearrangement joins TRBV9 to TRBJ2-1; possible D gene TRBD2, 5 bases. Germline CDR1 is SGDLS and CDR2 is YYNGEE. The CDR3 runs 15 residues. The germline V and J ends were trimmed by 4 bases and 3 bases, with 14 bases remaining between them. The CDR3 protein is CASSTVGADYNEQFF. The CDR3 DNA follows: TGTGCCAGCAGCACCGTCGGAGCGGACTACAATGAGCAGTTCTTC.

There are many counts of this clonotype. This chain uses TRBV20-1 with TRBJ2-7; possibly TRBD2 for D (6 bases). Trimming removed 3 bases at V and 9 bases at J, with 18 bases between. This CDR3 comprises 13 residues. CDR1 is DFQATT and CDR2 is SNEGSKA in the germline V gene (reference sequence). For the CDR3, the DNA is TGCAGTGCTAGGATTAGCGGAGAGCCGGTGCAGTACTTC. It is translated as CSARISGEPVQYF.

This clonotype was detected ten times or more. V and J are TRBV7-8 and TRBJ2-5; 8 bases align to TRBD1. Trimming cost V 4 bases and J 3 bases; bases outside gene matches: 1. Germline-derived CDR1 and CDR2 are SGHVS and FQNEAQ. The CDR3 has 13 amino acids. The CDR3 sequence is CASSWDRKETQYF. CDR3 nucleotides: TGTGCCAGCAGCTGGGACAGGAAAGAGACCCAGTACTTC.

This sequence joins TRBV5-8 and TRBJ2-5, with TRBD2 matching 8 bases. Germline CDR1 is SGHTS and CDR2 is YDEGEE. The CDR3 spans 14 residues. V gave up 5 bases and J gave up 5 bases; unmatched junction bases: 8. CDR3 sequence reads: CASSRGGLGETQYF. The CDR3 bases are TGTGCCAGCAGTCGCGGGGGGCTTGGGGAGACCCAGTACTTC.

The chain carries TRBV28 and TRBJ1-2; D might be TRBD1 (6 bases). The CDR3 consists of 12 residues. V was shortened by 7 bases and J by 6 bases, with 12 bases between the two germline ends. The V gene's germline CDR1 is MDHEN and CDR2 SYDVKM. The CDR3 DNA reads TGTGCCAGCATGGGGACATCTGATGGCTACACCTTC. Protein product: CASMGTSDGYTF.

This clonotype came up many times. The J gene is TRBJ2-7, the V gene TRBV19, with D possibly being TRBD2 (5 bases). Germline CDR1 LNHDA, CDR2 SQIVND (reference sequence). The CDR3 length is 15 residues. V dropped 3 bases and J dropped 1 base, with 13 bases sitting between them. The CDR3 DNA is TGTGCCAGTAGTATTCCCGGGAAGAGGTCCTACGAGCAGTACTTC. It is translated as CASSIPGKRSYEQYF.

This clonotype was seen a handful of times. The chain's CDR3 is CSARDSRDTSYEQYF. The CDR3 nucleotides read TGCAGTGCTAGAGACAGCCGCGACACATCCTACGAGCAGTACTTC. The chain links TRBV20-1 to TRBJ2-7; D uncertain. The CDR3 covers 15 residues. Germline assignment: CDR1 DFQATT and CDR2 SNEGSKA (reference sequence). V lost 0 bases and J 1 base, leaving 13 bases between the germline ends.

The V call is TRBV6-1, the J call TRBJ1-6, with D possibly TRBD1 on 6 matching bases. The V and J ends lost 6 bases and 7 bases respectively, with 13 bases between them. Per germline, CDR1 MNHNS and CDR2 SASEGT. This CDR3 has 14 amino acids. Here the CDR3 reads CASSRGGGNSPLHF. The CDR3 DNA reads as TGTGCCAGCAGCCGGGGAGGGGGAAATTCACCCCTCCACTTT.

This clonotype has a handful of counts. The V call is TRBV29-1, the J call TRBJ2-7; D is possibly TRBD2 (6 bases). CDR1 and CDR2 from the germline V gene are SQVTM and ANQGSEA. V was cut by 7 bases and J by 4 bases, with 11 bases left in between. This CDR3 comprises 11 residues. The CDR3 coding sequence is TGCAGCGCCTGGGACTTATACGAGCAGTACTTC. Its translation: CSAWDLYEQYF.

The rearrangement uses TRBV9 and TRBJ2-3, with TRBD2 identical over 8 bases. With V trimmed by 1 base and J by 3 bases, 7 bases remained unmatched. This CDR3 contains 16 residues. Germline V gene lookup returns CDR1 SGDLS and CDR2 YYNGEE. This CDR3 reads CASSVTASGLTDTQYF. The CDR3 nucleotides are TGTGCCAGCAGCGTAACGGCTAGCGGGCTAACAGATACGCAGTATTTT.

This clonotype was seen many times. The gene calls are TRBV5-4 and TRBJ2-1; TRBD2 matches at 10 bases. This CDR3 spans 16 amino acids. Germline CDR1 SGHNT, CDR2 YYREEE (reference sequence). The V segment lost 0 bases and the J segment 6 bases; nucleotides outside the gene matches: 6. CDR3 protein: CASSLGRTSGLNEQFF. CDR3 in DNA: TGTGCCAGCAGCTTGGGAAGGACTAGCGGCCTCAATGAGCAGTTCTTC.

This clonotype was detected ten times or more. The chain joins TRBV5-1 to TRBJ2-3, with 10 positions matching TRBD1. The CDR3 sequence is 16 residues long. CDR1 and CDR2 (germline): SGHRS, YFSETQ. Germline trimming cut 4 bases from V and 4 bases from J; bases unmatched to any gene: 9. The CDR3 loop is CASSRDRGIGSDTQYF. CDR3 nucleotide sequence: TGCGCCAGCAGCCGGGACAGGGGAATTGGTTCAGATACGCAGTATTTT.

This clonotype was seen at least ten times. This sequence joins TRBV20-1 and TRBJ1-4; no clear D gene. V dropped 7 bases and J dropped 0 bases, with 6 bases sitting between them. Germline CDR1 DFQATT, CDR2 SNEGSKA (reference sequence). The CDR3 is made up of 12 amino acids. Here the CDR3 reads CSVTTTNEKLFF. Written as DNA, the CDR3 is TGCAGTGTCACCACAACTAATGAAAAACTGTTTTTT.

The sample holds a few counts of this clonotype. The chain couples TRBV6-5 to TRBJ2-7; 8 nucleotides align to TRBD1. The V gene's germline CDR1 is MNHEY and CDR2 SVGAGI. This CDR3 spans 15 amino acids. Unmatched junction bases numbered 8, after V lost 2 bases and J lost 5 bases. CDR3 nucleotides: TGTGCCAGCAGTTACCGACCCGGGACAGGTCACGAGCAGTACTTC. Protein product: CASSYRPGTGHEQYF.

In regard to this clonotype: A junction boundary mismatches the germline segment, possibly from a read error. The J gene is TRBJ2-7, the V gene TRBV12-3 or TRBV12-4; 10 positions match TRBD1. This CDR3 is 13 amino acids long. Here the CDR3 reads CASSLLGGGTGVF. For the CDR3, the DNA is TGTGCCAGCAGTTTACTGGGAGGTGGGACAGGGGTTTTC.

A few counts support this clonotype. The chain joins TRBV20-1 to TRBJ2-5; 12 bases map to TRBD1. CDR1 DFQATT and CDR2 SNEGSKA come from the germline V gene (reference sequence). V shed 6 bases and J 4 bases; nucleotides not matched to a gene: 9. The CDR3 is 15 amino acids. The CDR3 DNA follows: TGCAGTGCCTCCGGGACAGGGGGCGTTACAGAGACCCAGTACTTC. It codes for CSASGTGGVTETQYF.

This clonotype was counted only a few times. V gene TRBV6-2 or TRBV6-3 combines with J gene TRBJ2-1; a weak D match, TRBD2 (6 bases). Trimming left V 8 bases short and J 4 bases short, with 18 bases between. The CDR3 is 15 residues long. Germline V lookup: CDR1 MNHEY, CDR2 SVGEGT. The CDR3 coding sequence is TGTGCCAGCGGGCCGGGGCTAGCGAGTTACAATGAGCAGTTCTTC. Translation gives CASGPGLASYNEQFF.

This clonotype was recorded many times. V is TRBV10-3 and J is TRBJ2-1; D perhaps matches TRBD2 (5 bases). V was pared by 2 bases and J by 6 bases, with 11 bases between. The germline V gene encodes CDR1 ENHRY and CDR2 SYGVKD. This CDR3 comprises 14 residues. CDR3 bases: TGTGCCATCAGTGAGCCAGGACTGGCCAATGAGCAGTTCTTC. As protein: CAISEPGLANEQFF.

In its sample, this clonotype was seen once. This may be a read error, as it is one base from a much larger clone. This chain joins TRBV7-6 and TRBJ2-2; maybe TRBD2 (5 bases). From germline, CDR1 is SGHVS and CDR2 FNYEAQ. Trimming left V 6 bases short and J 7 bases short, with 12 bases between. CDR3 length: 13 amino acids. The CDR3 loop reads CASSSAAGGELFF. CDR3 nucleotides: TGTGCCAGCAGTTCAGCGGCGGGCGGGGAGCTGTTTTTT.

This clonotype appeared a few times. This rearrangement joins TRBV7-9 to TRBJ1-1; D uncertain. The CDR3 totals 16 residues. Trimming pared 1 base from V and 1 base from J, leaving 13 bases between. Germline CDR1 reads SEHNR; CDR2 reads FQNEAQ (reference sequence). CDR3 in DNA: TGTGCCAGCAGCTTAGGAAGCGGGCGCCCGAACACTGAAGCTTTCTTT. Encoded protein: CASSLGSGRPNTEAFF.

The chain joins TRBV25-1 to TRBJ1-4, with D maybe TRBD1 (5 bases). This CDR3 region has 20 residues. Germline V gives CDR1 MGHDK, CDR2 SYGVNS. Trimming removed 4 bases at V and 5 bases at J, with 29 bases between. CDR3 sequence reads: CASSAHAGTARRFGNEKLFF. CDR3 coding DNA: TGTGCCAGCAGTGCCCATGCCGGGACGGCACGCAGGTTCGGCAATGAAAAACTGTTTTTT.